The rows below give T cell receptor beta chains drawn from one sample of a study of blood T cells in healthy people across ages. TCRdb passed the 5' RACE reads through MiXCR, listing each CDR3 protein once. Of roughly 1.5 million distinct CDR3 sequences listed, approximately 43% are singletons. What was sequenced was blood. These receptors all stem from a woman between 18 and 29 years old in good health. The CDR3 runs from the conserved cysteine through the conserved F or W. D genes are given only for firm matches. Not all rows give a size; the values are once, few, many and, for expanded clones, a class.

d_call	j_call	clone_size	v_call	cdr3_nt	cdr3_aa
TRBD2	TRBJ2-3	NA	TRBV7-3	TGTGCCAGCAGCTTAGTCGCGGGAGAGTTTGATACGCAGTATTTT	CASSLVAGEFDTQYF
NA	TRBJ2-3	many	TRBV7-2	TGTGCCAGCAGTCGTGGGATCAGCACAGATACGCAGTATTTT	CASSRGISTDTQYF
NA	TRBJ1-1	once	TRBV7-7	TGTGCTAGCAGCAGAACTGTCGGGAACACTGAAGCTTTCTTT	CASSRTVGNTEAFF
NA	TRBJ2-7	few	TRBV19	TGTGCCAGTAGTGTCCGAGACGGGTCCTACGAGCAGTACTTC	CASSVRDGSYEQYF
NA	TRBJ1-2	NA	TRBV16	TGTGCCAGCAGCCACCACCCCTTAGGGGCGTACTATGGCTACACCTTC	CASSHHPLGAYYGYTF
NA	TRBJ2-1	few	TRBV10-3	TGTGCCATCATGGGGCAGGATTTTAATGAGCAGTTCTTC	CAIMGQDFNEQFF
TRBD1	TRBJ2-2	once	TRBV3-1	TGTGCCAGCAGCCTACGTACAGGGGCGCAAGCCACCGGGGAGCTGTTTTTT	CASSLRTGAQATGELFF
TRBD1	TRBJ1-2	few	TRBV20-1	TGCAGTGCTAGTCACCACGGACAGGGAAAAGGCTATGGCTACACCTTC	CSASHHGQGKGYGYTF
NA	TRBJ1-1	NA	TRBV2	TGTGCCAGCAGTGAAAGGGCCAAGAACACTGAAGCTTTCTTT	CASSERAKNTEAFF
TRBD1	TRBJ1-4	NA	TRBV4-3	TGCGCCAGCAGCCAAGACAACAGGGGGTGGGAAAAACTGTTTTTT	CASSQDNRGWEKLFF
NA	TRBJ2-5	NA	TRBV4-3	TGCGCCAGCAGCCAAGTTCCCACTAGCTCGGGGATGTACTTC	CASSQVPTSSGMYF
TRBD2	TRBJ2-2	NA	TRBV7-9	TGTGCCAGCAGGCAGACTAGCGGGAAAGTCGGGGAGCTGTTTTTT	CASRQTSGKVGELFF
NA	TRBJ2-7	NA	TRBV21-1	TGTGCCAGCAGCAAAAGCCGGCAGTCCTACGAGCAGTACTTC	CASSKSRQSYEQYF
TRBD2	TRBJ2-5	NA	TRBV27	TGTGCCAGCAGTTTATCGGGAGGGCCTCTAGAGACCCAGTACTTC	CASSLSGGPLETQYF
TRBD2	TRBJ2-5	few	TRBV7-9	TGTGCCAGCAGCGTAGCGGGAGTCGGAGAGACCCAGTACTTC	CASSVAGVGETQYF
TRBD2	TRBJ2-1	NA	TRBV20-1	TGCAGTGCTGGTCGCGGGAGAGTCGGCAATGAGCAGTTCTTC	CSAGRGRVGNEQFF
TRBD1	TRBJ1-2	NA	TRBV6-5	TGTGCCAGCCTTGACAGGGGCGGAGGCTACACCTTC	CASLDRGGGYTF
TRBD1	TRBJ2-6	few	TRBV11-2	TGTGCCAGCATCCCGGACAGGCCTAGTCCCGGGGCCAACGTCCTGACTTTC	CASIPDRPSPGANVLTF
TRBD2	TRBJ2-1	NA	TRBV19	TGTGCCAGTAGTATGACTAGCTTGTACAATGAGCAGTTCTTC	CASSMTSLYNEQFF
TRBD1	TRBJ1-2	NA	TRBV11-2	TGTGCCAGCAGCTCTTCGACAGGGAGGGGTAACTATGGCTACACCTTC	CASSSSTGRGNYGYTF
TRBD2	TRBJ2-7	NA	TRBV12-3/TRBV12-4	TGTGCCAGCAGCCAGGGACTAGGGGACGGCAATGAGCAGTACTTC	CASSQGLGDGNEQYF
NA	TRBJ1-1	NA	TRBV7-9	TGTGCCAGCAGCGCCGCATCAATGAACACTGAAGCTTTCTTT	CASSAASMNTEAFF
NA	TRBJ1-5	many	TRBV29-1	TGCAGCGTTGAGGGGGATAGCAATCAGCCCCAGCATTTT	CSVEGDSNQPQHF
TRBD2	TRBJ2-1	NA	TRBV6-2/TRBV6-3	TGTGCCAGCAACCGACAACGAGCGGGGTACAATGAGCAGTTCTTC	CASNRQRAGYNEQFF
NA	TRBJ1-3	once	TRBV5-5	TGTGCCAGCAGCTCACAACGCGGGGGGAATCGCCAGAACACCATATATTTT	CASSSQRGGNRQNTIYF
TRBD2	TRBJ2-3	few	TRBV5-1	TGCGCCAGCAGCCTAGCGGTCCAGGGCTGGGCAGATACGCAGTATTTT	CASSLAVQGWADTQYF
NA	TRBJ1-1	few	TRBV10-3	TGTGCCATCAGTCTTCAGGGCAAAGAAGCTTTCTTT	CAISLQGKEAFF
NA	TRBJ2-1	NA	TRBV4-2	TGTGCCAGCAGCCAAGATACCTCGAGGGCCTACAATGAGCAGTTCTTC	CASSQDTSRAYNEQFF
TRBD1	TRBJ1-1	few	TRBV28	TGTGCCAGCAGTTATGGAAAGGGGGCTTGGGGCACTGAAGCTTTCTTT	CASSYGKGAWGTEAFF
NA	TRBJ1-1	few	TRBV5-1	TGCGCCAGCAGCCCGATGACACTAATGAACACTGAAGCTTTCTTT	CASSPMTLMNTEAFF
TRBD1	TRBJ2-1	few	TRBV6-2/TRBV6-3	TGTGCCAGCAGACTATGGACAGGGGGATTCAATGAGCAGTTCTTC	CASRLWTGGFNEQFF
NA	TRBJ2-3	NA	TRBV5-1	TGCGCCAGCAGCTTAAACCCGGGACTTACAACGTCGAGTACGCAGTATTTT	CASSLNPGLTTSSTQYF